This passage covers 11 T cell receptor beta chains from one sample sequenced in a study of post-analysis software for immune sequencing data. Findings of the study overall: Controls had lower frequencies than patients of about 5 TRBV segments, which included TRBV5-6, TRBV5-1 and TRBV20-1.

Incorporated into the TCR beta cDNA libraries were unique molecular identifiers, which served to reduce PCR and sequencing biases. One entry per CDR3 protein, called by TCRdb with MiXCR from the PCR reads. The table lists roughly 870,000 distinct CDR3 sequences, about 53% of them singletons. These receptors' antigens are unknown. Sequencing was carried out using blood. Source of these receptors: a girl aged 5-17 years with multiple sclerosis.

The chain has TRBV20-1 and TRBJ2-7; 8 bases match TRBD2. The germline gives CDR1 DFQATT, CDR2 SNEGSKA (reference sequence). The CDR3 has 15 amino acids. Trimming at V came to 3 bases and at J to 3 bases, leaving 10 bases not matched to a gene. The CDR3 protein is CSARDLAGNSYEQYF. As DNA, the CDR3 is TGCAGTGCTAGGGATTTAGCGGGAAACAGCTACGAGCAGTACTTC.

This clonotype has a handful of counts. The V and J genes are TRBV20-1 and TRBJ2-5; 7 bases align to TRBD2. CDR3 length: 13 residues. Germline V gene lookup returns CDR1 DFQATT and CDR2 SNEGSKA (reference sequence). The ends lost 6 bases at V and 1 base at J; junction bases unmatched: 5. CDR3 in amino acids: CSAPTSRQETQYF. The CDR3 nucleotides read TGCAGTGCACCGACTAGCCGCCAAGAGACCCAGTACTTC.

CDR3 sequence: CASTTPGLLNTGELFF. CDR3 coding DNA: TGTGCCAGCACCACTCCGGGACTACTAAACACCGGGGAGCTGTTTTTT. The chain links TRBV7-6 to TRBJ2-2, with 7 bases that match TRBD2. The germline CDR1 and CDR2 sequences are SGHVS and FNYEAQ. This CDR3 comprises 16 residues. J gave up 2 bases and V 7 bases, and 10 bases lay outside the gene matches.

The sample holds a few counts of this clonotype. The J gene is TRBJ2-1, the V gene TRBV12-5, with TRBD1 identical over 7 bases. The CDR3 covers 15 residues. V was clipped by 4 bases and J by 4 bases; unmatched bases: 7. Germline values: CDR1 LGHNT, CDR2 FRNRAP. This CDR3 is CASGSHPGQYNEQFF. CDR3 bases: TGTGCTAGTGGTTCCCATCCGGGACAGTACAATGAGCAGTTCTTC. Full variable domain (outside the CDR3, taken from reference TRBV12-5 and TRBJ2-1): DARVTQTPRHKVTEMGQEVTMRCQPILGHNTVFWYRQTMMQGLELLAYFRNRAPLDDSGMPKDRFSAEMPDATLATLKIQPSEPRDSAVYFCASGSHPGQYNEQFFGPGTRLTVL.

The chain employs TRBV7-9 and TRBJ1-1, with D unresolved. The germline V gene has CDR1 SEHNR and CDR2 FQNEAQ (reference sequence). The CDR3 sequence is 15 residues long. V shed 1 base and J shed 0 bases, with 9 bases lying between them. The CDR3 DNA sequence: TGTGCCAGCAGCTTAGACAGCCACATGAACACTGAAGCTTTCTTT. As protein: CASSLDSHMNTEAFF. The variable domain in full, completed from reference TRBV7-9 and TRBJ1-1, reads DTGVSQNPRHKITKRGQNVTFRCDPISEHNRLYWYRQTLGQGPEFLTYFQNEAQLEKSRLLSDRFSAERPKGSFSTLEIQRTEQGDSAMYLCASSLDSHMNTEAFFGQGTRLTVV.

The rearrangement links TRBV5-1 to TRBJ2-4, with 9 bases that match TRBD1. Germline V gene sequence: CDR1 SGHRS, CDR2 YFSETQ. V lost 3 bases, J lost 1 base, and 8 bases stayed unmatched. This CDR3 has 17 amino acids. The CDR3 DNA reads TGCGCCAGCAGCTGGGGGACAGGGAAGGCGGCCAAAAACATTCAGTACTTC. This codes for CASSWGTGKAAKNIQYF.

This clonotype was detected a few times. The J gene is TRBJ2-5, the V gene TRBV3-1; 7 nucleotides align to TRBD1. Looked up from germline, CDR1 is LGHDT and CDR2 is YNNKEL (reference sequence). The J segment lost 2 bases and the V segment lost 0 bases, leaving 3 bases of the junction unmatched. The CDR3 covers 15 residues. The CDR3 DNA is TGTGCCAGCAGCCAAGAGGGGACAGCTCAAGAGACCCAGTACTTC. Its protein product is CASSQEGTAQETQYF.

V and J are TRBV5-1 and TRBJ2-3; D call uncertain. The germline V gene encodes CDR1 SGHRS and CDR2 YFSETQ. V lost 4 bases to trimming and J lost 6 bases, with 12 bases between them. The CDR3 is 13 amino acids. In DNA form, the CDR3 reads TGCGCCAGCAGCCCTTCATCGCCCGATACGCAGTATTTT. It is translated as CASSPSSPDTQYF.

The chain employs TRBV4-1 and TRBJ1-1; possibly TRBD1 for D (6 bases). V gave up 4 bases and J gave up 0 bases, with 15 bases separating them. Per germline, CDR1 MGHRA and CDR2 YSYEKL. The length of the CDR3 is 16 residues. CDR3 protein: CASSRTEAGVNTEAFF. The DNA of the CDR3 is TGCGCCAGCAGCCGAACGGAGGCAGGGGTGAACACTGAAGCTTTCTTT.

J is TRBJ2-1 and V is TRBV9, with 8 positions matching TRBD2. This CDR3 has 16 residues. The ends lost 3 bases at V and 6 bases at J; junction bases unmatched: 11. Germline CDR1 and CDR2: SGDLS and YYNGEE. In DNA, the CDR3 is TGTGCCAGCAGCGGAACCGGGACTAGTCTCTCCAATGAGCAGTTCTTC. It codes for CASSGTGTSLSNEQFF.

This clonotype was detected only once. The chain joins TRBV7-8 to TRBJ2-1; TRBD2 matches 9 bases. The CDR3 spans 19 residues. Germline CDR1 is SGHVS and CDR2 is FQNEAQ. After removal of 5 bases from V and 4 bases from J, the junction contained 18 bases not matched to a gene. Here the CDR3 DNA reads TGTGCCAGCAGCCCGCGCGGCGGGAGGGCGCCCCGAGCTTACAATGAGCAGTTCTTC. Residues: CASSPRGGRAPRAYNEQFF.